A selection of T cell receptor beta chains follows, all from one sample in a study of T cell repertoires in cytomegalovirus infection. TCRdb analysed the reads with MiXCR anew, one entry per CDR3 protein. The table has 250,000 to 300,000 distinct CDR3 sequences, about a quarter seen once; the top ten hold 11% to 15%. Material: PBMCs. These receptors came from a human donor in good health (CMV status not recorded). Some clones in this sample may be carry-over from other donors' samples. Each CDR3 is given with its conserved first and last residue. Fields, in order: D gene, V gene, J gene, CDR3 protein. The D gene is left open where the match is weak.

-	TRBV28	TRBJ1-5	CASYSSPGAEKGNQPQHF
TRBD1	TRBV4-1	TRBJ1-1	CASSREGQGGGEAFF
-	TRBV12-3/TRBV12-4	TRBJ1-2	CASSRGSYGYTF
-	TRBV7-2	TRBJ1-4	CASSLRGAEKLFF
-	TRBV7-2	TRBJ2-5	CASSLASGETQYF
-	TRBV29-1	TRBJ2-3	CSVVRSDTQYF
TRBD1	TRBV29-1	TRBJ2-3	CSVEDRGKTDTQYF
-	TRBV6-1	TRBJ1-2	CASSPLKDFNYGYTF
-	TRBV24-1	TRBJ2-2	CATSDLVRHGNTGELFF
-	TRBV11-3	TRBJ2-3	CASSLDRTPQSTDTQYF